The text below deals with one T cell receptor (beta chain). This sample stems from a study of blood T cell repertoires in COVID-19. CDR1 and CDR2 from the germline V gene are GTSNPN and SVGIG (reference sequence). The CDR3 extends over 14 amino acids. Trimming pared 2 bases from V and 3 bases from J, leaving 13 bases between. Some clones are missing from TCRdb's copy, which holds only in-frame ones; the method was immunoSEQ multiplex PCR. Of 390,000 or so clones in the sample, roughly 86% were seen once. Sequenced: peripheral blood. This chain connects TRBV30 to TRBJ1-1, with D unresolved. The receptor's source is a woman in her twenties or thirties with COVID-19, enrolled during active disease. The DNA for the CDR3 is TGTGCCTGGAGTTACGGAGTAGAGCACACTGAAGCTTTCTTT. Protein product: CAWSYGVEHTEAFF.